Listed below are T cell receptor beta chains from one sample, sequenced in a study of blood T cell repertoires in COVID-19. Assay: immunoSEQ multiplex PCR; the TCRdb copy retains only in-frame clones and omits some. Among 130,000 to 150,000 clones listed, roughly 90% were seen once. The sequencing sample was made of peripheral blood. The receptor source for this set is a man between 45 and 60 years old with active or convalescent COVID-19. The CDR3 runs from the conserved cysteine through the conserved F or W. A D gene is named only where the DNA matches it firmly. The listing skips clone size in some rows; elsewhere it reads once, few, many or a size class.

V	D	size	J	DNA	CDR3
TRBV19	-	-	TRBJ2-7	TGTGCCAGTAGTATCCCTAGCGAACGCAACGAGCAGTACTTC	CASSIPSERNEQYF
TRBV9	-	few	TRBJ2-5	TGTGCCAGCAGCGAGGGACAAACTCAAGAGACCCAGTACTTC	CASSEGQTQETQYF
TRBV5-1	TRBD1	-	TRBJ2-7	TGCGCCAGCAGCTTGGGGGACAGATTCAACGAGCAGTACTTC	CASSLGDRFNEQYF
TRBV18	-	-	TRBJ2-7	TGTGCCAGCTCGCCCGGTTCCTACGAGCAGTACTTC	CASSPGSYEQYF
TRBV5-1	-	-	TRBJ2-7	TGCGCCAGCAGCTTGATTCGAGGGGAGGAATCAGCCTTCTACGAGCAGTACTTC	CASSLIRGEESAFYEQYF
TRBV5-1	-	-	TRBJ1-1	TGCGCCAGCGGTGTGGTTGGGGCTCGGGGGGCTGAAGCTTTCTTT	CASGVVGARGAEAFF
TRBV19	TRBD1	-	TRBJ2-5	TGTGCCAGTAGTATACGTAAGGGGACAGGGGGCCGGCAAGAGACCCAGTACTTC	CASSIRKGTGGRQETQYF
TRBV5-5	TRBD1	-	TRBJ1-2	TGTGCCAGCAGCGTCTCCCAGGGGGTCTATGGCTACACCTTC	CASSVSQGVYGYTF
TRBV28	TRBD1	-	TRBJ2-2	TGTGCCAGCAGGAGGACAGGCACCGGGGAGCTGTTTTTT	CASRRTGTGELFF
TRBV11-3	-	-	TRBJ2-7	TGTGCCAGCAGCTTGCACAGTTTGGGCGAGCAGTACTTC	CASSLHSLGEQYF
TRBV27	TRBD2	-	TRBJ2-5	TGTGCCAGCAGTTTAACTAGCGCGCAAGAGACCCAGTACTTC	CASSLTSAQETQYF
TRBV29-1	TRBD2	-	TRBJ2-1	TGCAGCGCCCTTTACTTTCTGCGGGAGGACTCCTACAATGAGCAGTTCTTC	CSALYFLREDSYNEQFF
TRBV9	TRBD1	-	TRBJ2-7	TGTGCCAGCAGCCCCCCTCCGGGACAGGGGGCTGGAGAGCAGTACTTC	CASSPPPGQGAGEQYF
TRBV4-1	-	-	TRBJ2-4	TGCGCCAGCAGCCAAGACGAGGGCGGTACCATTCAGTACTTC	CASSQDEGGTIQYF
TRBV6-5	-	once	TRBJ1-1	TGTGCCAGCAGTTACGGGGGGAGGACTGAAGCTTTCTTT	CASSYGGRTEAFF
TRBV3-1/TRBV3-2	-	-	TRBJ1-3	TGTGCCAGCAGCCAGTCGGACATACGAAACACCATATATTTT	CASSQSDIRNTIYF
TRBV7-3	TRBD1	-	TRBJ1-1	TGTGCCAGCAGCTTGACAGGGGCCGGGACTGAAGCTTTCTTT	CASSLTGAGTEAFF
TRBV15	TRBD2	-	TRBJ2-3	TGTGCCACCAGCAGCACCGGGACTAGAGACACAGATACGCAGTATTTT	CATSSTGTRDTDTQYF
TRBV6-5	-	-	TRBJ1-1	TGTGCCAGCAGTTTGGCCAACACTGAAGCTTTCTTT	CASSLANTEAFF
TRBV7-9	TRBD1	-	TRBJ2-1	TGTGCCAGCAGCGTAACAGGGGGCAATGGGTACAATGAGCAGTTCTTC	CASSVTGGNGYNEQFF
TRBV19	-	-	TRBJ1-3	TGTGCCAGTAGTATGCCTATGAATCTTGGAAACACCATATATTTT	CASSMPMNLGNTIYF
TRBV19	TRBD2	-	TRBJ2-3	TGTGCCAGTAGTATCAGCGGGAGTGAAGATACGCAGTATTTT	CASSISGSEDTQYF
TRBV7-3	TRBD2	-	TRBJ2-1	TGTGCCAGCAGCTTAACTAGCGGGAGTTGGGGTGAGCAGTTCTTC	CASSLTSGSWGEQFF
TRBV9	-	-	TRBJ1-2	TGTGCCAGCAGCGTAGCTACAGTGGGCAGGGCGGATGGCTACACCTTC	CASSVATVGRADGYTF
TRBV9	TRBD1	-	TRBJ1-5	TGTGCCAGCAGCCCCACAGGGGGTAACTCTCAGCCCCAGCATTTT	CASSPTGGNSQPQHF
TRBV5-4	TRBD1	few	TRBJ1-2	TGTGCCAGCAGCTCCCGGGACAGGAGTTATCCTAACTATGGCTACACCTTC	CASSSRDRSYPNYGYTF
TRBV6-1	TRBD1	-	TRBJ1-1	TGTGCCAGCAGTGAGAGACAGGGGCTGGAAGCTTTCTTT	CASSERQGLEAFF
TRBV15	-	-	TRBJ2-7	TGTGCCACCAGCAGGACCACCGGGACTTCGTACTACGAGCAGTACTTC	CATSRTTGTSYYEQYF
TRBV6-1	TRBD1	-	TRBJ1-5	TGTGCCAGCAGTGAAGACGAGGGGGCTAAACAGCCCCAGCATTTT	CASSEDEGAKQPQHF
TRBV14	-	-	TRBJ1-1	TGTGCCAGCAGCCCCCGAGGGCGGGGTAAGGACACTGAAGCTTTCTTT	CASSPRGRGKDTEAFF
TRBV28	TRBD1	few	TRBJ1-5	TGTGCCAGCAGCCCGGGGACAGGACTTCAGCCCCAGCATTTT	CASSPGTGLQPQHF
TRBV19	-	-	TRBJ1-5	TGTGCCAGTAGTCCCGACAGCTATAGCAATCAGCCCCAGCATTTT	CASSPDSYSNQPQHF
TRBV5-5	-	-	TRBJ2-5	TGTGCCAGCAGCCGGGACACCGGCGGGGAGACCCAGTACTTC	CASSRDTGGETQYF
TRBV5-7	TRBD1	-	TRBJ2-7	TGTGCCAGCTGCTCGAGGGGGCACGAGCAGTACTTC	CASCSRGHEQYF
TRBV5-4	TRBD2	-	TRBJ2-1	TGTGCCAGCAGCAGGACTAGCGGGTCCTACAATGAGCAGTTCTTC	CASSRTSGSYNEQFF
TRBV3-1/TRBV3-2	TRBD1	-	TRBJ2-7	TGTGCCAGCAGCCAAGGACAGGGAAGCGTCCACGAGCAGTACTTC	CASSQGQGSVHEQYF
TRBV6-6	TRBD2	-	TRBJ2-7	TGTGCCAGCAGTTACCCCGGGACTAGCGGCTCCTACGAGCAGTACTTC	CASSYPGTSGSYEQYF
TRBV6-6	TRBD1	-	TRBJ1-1	TGTGCCAGCAGTTTCCCGGGACAGGGGGCCACTGAAGCTTTCTTT	CASSFPGQGATEAFF
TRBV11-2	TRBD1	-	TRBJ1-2	TGTGCCAGCAGCTTGAGGGTAGGGGACAGGGGGCCCTATGGCTACACCTTC	CASSLRVGDRGPYGYTF
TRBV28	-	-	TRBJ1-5	TGTGCCAGCATGGCGGAAGGGGCAAGCAATCAGCCCCAGCATTTT	CASMAEGASNQPQHF
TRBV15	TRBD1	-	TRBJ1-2	TGTGCCACCAGCCCGGACAGGATCTATGGCTACACCTTC	CATSPDRIYGYTF
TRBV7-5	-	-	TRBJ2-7	TGTGCCAGAAGTTCCCCCGGACAGGGCCCCGGATCGCAGTACTTC	CARSSPGQGPGSQYF
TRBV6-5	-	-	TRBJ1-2	TGTGCCAGCAGAGGAGGGACCCTCGAGGGCTACACCTTC	CASRGGTLEGYTF
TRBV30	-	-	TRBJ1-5	TGTGCCTGGAGTGTACTTGGTATCAATCAGCCCCAGCATTTT	CAWSVLGINQPQHF
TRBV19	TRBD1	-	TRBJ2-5	TGTGCCAGTAGTACCGGACAGGGTTCGGAGACCCAGTACTTC	CASSTGQGSETQYF
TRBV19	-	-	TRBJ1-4	TGTGCCAGTAGTCCGGAGGGATCGGCTAATGAAAAACTGTTTTTT	CASSPEGSANEKLFF
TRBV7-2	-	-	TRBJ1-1	TGTGCCAGCAGCTTAGTAGGGGTCGGTGAAGCTTTCTTT	CASSLVGVGEAFF
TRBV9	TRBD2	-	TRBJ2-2	TGTGCCAGCAGCGTCGGGGGGAGCACCGGGGAGCTGTTTTTT	CASSVGGSTGELFF
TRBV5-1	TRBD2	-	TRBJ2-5	TGCGCCAGCAGCTTAACTCGGGGGGGCCAAGAGACCCAGTACTTC	CASSLTRGGQETQYF
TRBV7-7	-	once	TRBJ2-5	TGTGCTAGCAGCTTAGGGCTTCAACCAGGAGAGACCCAGTACTTC	CASSLGLQPGETQYF
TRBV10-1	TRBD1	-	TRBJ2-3	TGCGCCAGCAGTCCCGGGACAGGGGGTGGAACAGATACGCAGTATTTT	CASSPGTGGGTDTQYF
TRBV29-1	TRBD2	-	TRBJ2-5	TGCAGCGTGGGGACTAGCGGACAAGAGACCCAGTACTTC	CSVGTSGQETQYF
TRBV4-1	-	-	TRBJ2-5	TGCGCCAGCAGCCCCCTCCAGTACCAAGAGACCCAGTACTTC	CASSPLQYQETQYF
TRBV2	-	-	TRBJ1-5	TGTGCCAGCAGTGAGGCTGTGGGCAGCTATCAGCCCCAGCATTTT	CASSEAVGSYQPQHF
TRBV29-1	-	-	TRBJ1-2	TGCAGCGTTGACGGCATTGACGCTCGGCGGGGCTACACCTTC	CSVDGIDARRGYTF
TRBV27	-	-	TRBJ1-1	TGTGCCAGCAGTCCGACAGTGAACACTGAAGCTTTCTTT	CASSPTVNTEAFF
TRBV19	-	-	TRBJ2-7	TGTGCCAGTAGCCCCGGGGCCTACGAGCAGTACTTC	CASSPGAYEQYF
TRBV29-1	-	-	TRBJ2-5	TGCAGCGTATCTGAGACCCAGTACTTC	CSVSETQYF
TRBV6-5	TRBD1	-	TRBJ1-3	TGTGCCAGTTCCGGGACAGGCCCCTCTGGAAACACCATATATTTT	CASSGTGPSGNTIYF